These 20 T cell receptor beta chains came from one sample sequenced in a study of identical twins. TCRdb fed the 5' RACE reads into MiXCR, producing one record per CDR3 protein. Among roughly 1,500,000 distinct CDR3 sequences listed, more than 30% were seen once. The sequenced sample consisted of cord blood. These receptors came from a newborn girl in good health.

This chain links TRBV20-1 with TRBJ2-1; 9 positions match TRBD2. Germline CDR1 reads DFQATT; CDR2 reads SNEGSKA (reference sequence). The CDR3 spans 13 residues. The CDR3 loop reads CRHRTSVRGEQFF. The CDR3 coding sequence is TGCAGGCATCGGACTAGCGTTCGGGGTGAGCAGTTCTTC.

The chain uses TRBV12-3 or TRBV12-4 and TRBJ2-2; 8 bases line up with TRBD1. V lost 7 bases, J lost 5 bases, and 9 bases stayed unmatched. The CDR3 extends over 15 amino acids. The CDR3 reads CASTPDRVLTGELFF. The CDR3 DNA reads as TGTGCCAGCACCCCGGACAGGGTACTAACCGGGGAGCTGTTTTTT.

Notes on this clonotype: This may be a read error, as it is one base from a much larger clone. This chain uses TRBV12-3 or TRBV12-4 with TRBJ2-5; D may be TRBD1 (6 bases). The length of the CDR3 is 15 residues. This CDR3 is CVSSFLYYREETQYF. The CDR3 DNA is TGTGTCAGCAGTTTTCTTTACTACAGGGAAGAGACCCAGTACTTC.

This clonotype was seen a handful of times. This chain links TRBV7-9 with TRBJ2-5; D gene unclear. The CDR3 extends over 12 amino acids. Germline assignment: CDR1 SEHNR and CDR2 FQNEAQ (reference sequence). Trimming shortened V by 4 bases and J by 9 bases, and 12 bases separated the two germline ends. The CDR3 DNA reads as TGTGCCAGCAGCTACCGTGAATTGGCCCAGTACTTC. It encodes CASSYRELAQYF.

This chain joins TRBV29-1 and TRBJ1-1, with TRBD1 as a possible D gene (5 bases). This CDR3 comprises 13 residues. Germline-derived CDR1 and CDR2 are SQVTM and ANQGSEA. Trimming left V 7 bases short and J 0 bases short, with 12 bases between. The CDR3 DNA sequence: TGCAGCGCTGGCAGGGTTATGAACACTGAAGCTTTCTTT. This gives the protein CSAGRVMNTEAFF.

V and J are TRBV5-1 and TRBJ1-1; D possibly corresponds to TRBD1 (5 bases). Germline V gene data show CDR1 as SGHRS and CDR2 as YFSETQ. The CDR3 totals 14 residues. The germline V and J ends were trimmed by 4 bases and 3 bases, with 13 bases remaining between them. The CDR3 here is CASSLGVHDTEAFF. CDR3 DNA: TGCGCCAGCAGCCTGGGGGTCCATGACACTGAAGCTTTCTTT.

V and J are TRBV18 and TRBJ1-1; D unclear. Germline V gene lookup returns CDR1 KGHSH and CDR2 LQKENI. V dropped 5 bases and J dropped 0 bases, with 10 bases sitting between them. CDR3 length: 14 amino acids. The CDR3 loop is CASSRSSLNTEAFF. DNA of the CDR3: TGTGCCAGCTCAAGGTCTTCTCTGAACACTGAAGCTTTCTTT.

The chain employs TRBV19 and TRBJ1-1, with D hard to call. Germline V gene lookup returns CDR1 LNHDA and CDR2 SQIVND (reference sequence). The CDR3 has 14 residues. V was pared by 8 bases and J by 0 bases, with 13 bases between. The CDR3 loop is CASGAGQVNTEAFF. Here the CDR3 DNA reads TGTGCCAGTGGCGCGGGCCAGGTGAACACTGAAGCTTTCTTT.

The CDR3 here is CASSYTIGTSTGELFF. In DNA form, the CDR3 reads TGTGCCAGCAGTTACACAATCGGGACGTCCACCGGGGAGCTGTTTTTT. This chain connects TRBV6-6 to TRBJ2-2, with D perhaps TRBD1 or TRBD2 (5 bases each). The germline gives CDR1 MNHNY, CDR2 SVGAGI (reference sequence). The CDR3 is 16 residues long. V was pared by 2 bases and J by 4 bases, with 14 bases between.

V usage is TRBV7-6 and J usage is TRBJ2-6, with no clear D. The CDR3 is 16 residues long. V was shortened by 5 bases and J by 0 bases, with 11 bases between the two germline ends. From germline, CDR1 is SGHVS and CDR2 FNYEAQ. This CDR3 is CASSLDTFSGANVLTF. CDR3 DNA sequence: TGTGCCAGCAGCCTTGACACATTCTCTGGGGCCAACGTCCTGACTTTC.

The V call is TRBV20-1, the J call TRBJ2-6, with D uncertain. Deletions cut 6 bases from V and 0 bases from J, with 21 bases between. From germline, CDR1 is DFQATT and CDR2 SNEGSKA (reference sequence). The CDR3 is made up of 18 amino acids. This chain's CDR3 is CSARDFRARPSGANVLTF. Here the CDR3 DNA reads TGCAGTGCCCGCGACTTCCGGGCCCGACCCTCTGGGGCCAACGTCCTGACTTTC.

The chain couples TRBV7-2 to TRBJ1-1; D ambiguous. The CDR3 is made up of 15 amino acids. Germline CDR1 is SGHTA and CDR2 is FQGNSA. V was cut by 8 bases and J by 1 base, with 17 bases left in between. CDR3 sequence reads: CASSPGRVANTEAFF. As DNA, the CDR3 is TGTGCCAGCTCACCAGGACGGGTTGCGAACACTGAAGCTTTCTTT.

The chain joins TRBV4-1 to TRBJ2-1; 10 nucleotides line up with TRBD2. CDR3 size: 15 residues. CDR1 is MGHRA, CDR2 YSYEKL, per germline. V trimming: 2 bases; J trimming: 6 bases; junction bases outside the gene matches: 4. The CDR3 sequence: CASSQPGTSANEQFF. The CDR3 DNA is TGCGCCAGCAGCCAACCCGGGACTAGCGCCAATGAGCAGTTCTTC.

This clonotype was recorded at least ten times. The V call is TRBV4-1, the J call TRBJ2-7; 8 positions agree with TRBD1. The CDR3 has 14 residues. Germline trimming cut 1 base from V and 3 bases from J; bases unmatched to any gene: 2. Germline lookup yields CDR1 MGHRA and CDR2 YSYEKL. This chain's CDR3 is CASSQGGQVYEQYF. The CDR3 nucleotides read TGCGCCAGCAGCCAAGGGGGACAGGTCTACGAGCAGTACTTC.

This CDR3 reads CASSPTLAYSYNEQFF. DNA for the CDR3: TGTGCCAGCAGCCCTACCTTAGCGTACTCCTACAATGAGCAGTTCTTC. V gene TRBV7-9 combines with J gene TRBJ2-1; possibly TRBD2 for D (5 bases). V shed 5 bases and J shed 0 bases, with 14 bases lying between them. The length of the CDR3 is 16 residues. Germline V gene lookup returns CDR1 SEHNR and CDR2 FQNEAQ (reference sequence). Variable domain in full (rest from reference TRBV7-9 and TRBJ2-1): DTGVSQNPRHKITKRGQNVTFRCDPISEHNRLYWYRQTLGQGPEFLTYFQNEAQLEKSRLLSDRFSAERPKGSFSTLEIQRTEQGDSAMYLCASSPTLAYSYNEQFFGPGTRLTVL.

The V gene is TRBV4-1, the J gene TRBJ1-2; D may be TRBD1 (6 bases). V was pared by 4 bases and J by 4 bases, with 16 bases between. The CDR3 has 15 amino acids. Germline loops: CDR1 MGHRA, CDR2 YSYEKL. In DNA form, the CDR3 reads TGCGCCAGCAGCCTCACGACAGGCCATATCTATGGCTACACCTTC. Translation gives CASSLTTGHIYGYTF.

J is TRBJ2-3 and V is TRBV20-1, with TRBD2 matching 12 bases. J gave up 2 bases and V 5 bases, and 8 bases lay outside the gene matches. Germline V gives CDR1 DFQATT, CDR2 SNEGSKA (reference sequence). CDR3 length: 16 residues. CDR3 nucleotides: TGCAGTGCTGCCCCGACTAGCGGGGGATTCACAGATACGCAGTATTTT. It yields the protein CSAAPTSGGFTDTQYF.

Comments on this clonotype: At one end, the junction sequence differs from germline, possibly due to a read error. This rearrangement joins TRBV6-2 or TRBV6-3 to TRBJ2-1, with 8 nucleotides matching TRBD2. Germline CDR1 reads MNHEY; CDR2 reads SVGEGT. The CDR3 extends over 14 amino acids. In DNA form, the CDR3 reads TGTACCAGCAGTCGGGAGGGCGGGTACAATGAGCAGTTCTTC. Translation gives CTSSREGGYNEQFF.

The chain uses TRBV20-1 and TRBJ1-1; D remains ambiguous. Trimming took 0 bases from V and 7 from J, leaving 3 bases between them. The CDR3 is made up of 10 amino acids. CDR1 DFQATT and CDR2 SNEGSKA come from the germline V gene (reference sequence). The CDR3 sequence: CSARELEAFF. Here the CDR3 DNA reads TGCAGTGCTAGAGAGCTTGAAGCTTTCTTT.

V usage is TRBV6-1 and J usage is TRBJ1-2; D remains ambiguous. The V gene lost 8 bases and the J gene lost 5 bases, with 6 bases spanning the gap. Germline lookup yields CDR1 MNHNS and CDR2 SASEGT. The CDR3 is 10 amino acids. CDR3 in DNA: TGTGCCAGCGGACGATATGGCTACACCTTC. Translation gives CASGRYGYTF.